The entry that follows covers one TCR beta chain sequence. Clones were sequenced by immunoSEQ multiplex PCR, and TCRdb holds only the in-frame ones, with some missing. In the table there are fewer than 200,000 clones, 93% of which are singletons. The sample belongs to a study of control samples from healthy donors and cancer patients. CDR1 and CDR2 from the germline V gene are LGHDT and YNNKEL (reference sequence). The V and J ends lost 1 base and 5 bases, in that order; junction bases with no gene match: 10. CDR3 length: 17 amino acids. Material: blood. The rearrangement uses TRBV3-1 (or the pseudogene TRBV3-2) and TRBJ2-1, with TRBD2 matching over 8 bases. The receptor was isolated from a woman aged 55 to 70 in good health. In nucleotides, the CDR3 is TGTGCCAGCAGCCAAGGCTTGGGGCGGGGGGTTAACAATGAGCAGTTCTTC. Translated: CASSQGLGRGVNNEQFF.